The TCR beta chain described here comes from a study of identifying expanded T cells in peripheral blood. Study-wide results and caveats: Across healthy donors, higher total template counts meant significantly greater approximately two-week count variance. Technical replicates showed around 1.1 changed clones; approximately 2 weeks about 16; four weeks 19.

Turning to this clone: Its antigen is not known.

Trimming pared 5 bases from V and 3 bases from J, leaving 12 bases between. This CDR3 spans 14 amino acids. Germline CDR1 SGHTA, CDR2 FQGTGA. Collection occurred without any documented infections or immune events in donors. Assay used: immunoSEQ multiplex PCR; TCRdb lists only in-frame clones, some missing. The profile shows about 130,000 clones, around 88% of them singletons. Material: blood. The origin of this receptor is a person aged 18 to 75 in good health. The chain carries TRBV7-3 and TRBJ2-3; D is ambiguous. The CDR3, as DNA: TGTGCCAGCAGCAATCAAAACCCGACAGATACGCAGTATTTT. Residues: CASSNQNPTDTQYF.